This is a list of T cell receptor beta chains from one sample in a study of shared clonotypes between healthy human individuals. Clones were sequenced by immunoSEQ multiplex PCR, and TCRdb holds only the in-frame ones, with some missing. Of 780,000 or so clones listed, 72% are singletons. The material sequenced was memory CD4+ T cells sorted from blood. The receptors were sampled from a woman in her twenties or thirties in good health. The CDR3 runs from the conserved cysteine through the conserved F or W. Each record gives: J gene, V gene, D gene, clone size, CDR3 DNA, CDR3 protein. A D gene is named only where the DNA matches it firmly. Not every row has a clone size; where given, it reads once, few, many or a size class.

TRBJ2-7 TRBV5-1 . . TGCGCCAGCCGACAGTCTAGCTCCTACGAGCAGTACTTC CASRQSSSYEQYF
TRBJ2-3 TRBV28 . few TGTGCCAGCGATCATGCAGATACGCAGTATTTT CASDHADTQYF
TRBJ1-1 TRBV10-1 . . TGCGCCAGCAGTAGATCCGGGTATTCTGAAGCTTCCTTT CASSRSGYSEASF
TRBJ2-7 TRBV18 TRBD2 . TGTGCCAGCTCCGAAGCGGGAGACTACGAGCAGTACTTC CASSEAGDYEQYF
TRBJ2-3 TRBV14 TRBD1 . TGTGCCAGCAGCCAATTCCCGGGACAGGGGATTAGAACAGATACGCAGTATTTT CASSQFPGQGIRTDTQYF
TRBJ2-3 TRBV7-8 . . TGTGCCAGCAACCCCGTACCCCACGGCACAGATACGCAGTATTTT CASNPVPHGTDTQYF
TRBJ2-2 TRBV18 . few TGTGCCAGCTCACCACTCGACAGGAGGAACACCGGGGAGCTGTTTTTT CASSPLDRRNTGELFF
TRBJ2-7 TRBV5-1 . . TGCGCCAGCACCCCCCGAGGAGTGCCAACTGAGAACGAGCAGTACTTC CASTPRGVPTENEQYF
TRBJ2-5 TRBV10-3 . . TGTGCCATCTTGGGCCGGCGAGAGACCCAGTACTTC CAILGRRETQYF
TRBJ2-3 TRBV9 . . TGTGCCAGCAGCCTTTCGGGCACAGATACGCAGTATTTT CASSLSGTDTQYF
TRBJ2-2 TRBV2 . . TGTGCCAGCAGGGAAGACAACACCGGGGAGCTGTTTTTT CASREDNTGELFF
TRBJ1-1 TRBV19 . . TGTGCCAGCGAGGACACACAATTGAACACTGAAGCTTTCTTT CASEDTQLNTEAFF
TRBJ2-7 TRBV18 TRBD1 . TGTGCCAGCTCACCATCAGGACAGGGAAACGAGCAGTACTTC CASSPSGQGNEQYF
TRBJ1-4 TRBV5-5 . . TGTGCCAGCAGCTTCGGCCAGGAACTGTTTTTT CASSFGQELFF
TRBJ1-3 TRBV9 . . TGTGCCAGCAGCGTTAATAAGAGTTCTGGAAACACCATATATTTT CASSVNKSSGNTIYF
TRBJ2-1 TRBV20-1 TRBD2 once TGCGGCTATCTGACTAGCAGGGAGCAGTTCTTC CGYLTSREQFF